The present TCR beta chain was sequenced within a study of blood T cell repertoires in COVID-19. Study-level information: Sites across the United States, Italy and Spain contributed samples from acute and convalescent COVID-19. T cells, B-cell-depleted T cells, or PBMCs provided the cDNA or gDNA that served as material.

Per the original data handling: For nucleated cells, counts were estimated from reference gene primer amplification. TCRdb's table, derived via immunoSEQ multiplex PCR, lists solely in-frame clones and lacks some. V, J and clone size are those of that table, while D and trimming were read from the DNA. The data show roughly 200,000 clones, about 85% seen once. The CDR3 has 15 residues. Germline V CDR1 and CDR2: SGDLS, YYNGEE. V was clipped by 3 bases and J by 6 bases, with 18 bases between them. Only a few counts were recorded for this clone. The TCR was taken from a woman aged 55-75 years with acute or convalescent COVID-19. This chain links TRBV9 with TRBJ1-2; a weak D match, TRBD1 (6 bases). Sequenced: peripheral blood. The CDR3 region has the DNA TGTGCCAGCAGCGACGGTCCCGACAGGTTTCATGGCTACACCTTC. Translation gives CASSDGPDRFHGYTF.